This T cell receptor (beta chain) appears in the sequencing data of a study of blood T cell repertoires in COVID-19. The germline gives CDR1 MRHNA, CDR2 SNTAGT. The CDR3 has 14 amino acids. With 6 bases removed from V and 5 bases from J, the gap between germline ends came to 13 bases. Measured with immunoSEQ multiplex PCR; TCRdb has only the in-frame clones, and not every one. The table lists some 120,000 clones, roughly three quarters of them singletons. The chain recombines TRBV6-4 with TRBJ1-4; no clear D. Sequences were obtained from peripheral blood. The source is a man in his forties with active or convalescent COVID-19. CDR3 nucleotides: TGTGCCAGCAGCCCGACATTCTCAAATGAAAAACTGTTTTTT. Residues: CASSPTFSNEKLFF.